Listed below are T cell receptor beta chains from one sample, sequenced in a study of T cell clones after liver transplantation. Assay: immunoSEQ multiplex PCR; the TCRdb copy retains only in-frame clones and omits some. The table records 20,000 to 25,000 clones, 80% to 95% of them present only once. The sample here was CD8+ T cells from blood, taken roughly 26 months after liver transplant. The source is a human patient who received a liver transplant. The graft donor may account for some of the T cells. Both conserved end residues are part of each CDR3. A D gene is named only where the DNA matches it firmly. Some rows mark clone size as missing; the rest say once, few, many or name a class of expanded clone.

cdr3_aa cdr3_nt j_call v_call d_call clone_size
CASSPRGTSAHRVFYNEQFF TGTGCCAGCAGTCCAAGGGGGACTAGCGCCCACCGGGTCTTCTACAATGAGCAGTTCTTC TRBJ2-1 TRBV27 TRBD2 NA
CASSLGGGGGYTF TGTGCCAGCAGCTTGGGAGGGGGCGGTGGCTACACCTTC TRBJ1-2 TRBV7-6 TRBD1 NA
CSVCEGYGLEQYF TGCAGCGTTTGCGAGGGATACGGTCTCGAGCAGTACTTC TRBJ2-7 TRBV29-1 NA NA
CASSLVGDYYGYTF TGTGCCAGCAGCTTGGTGGGGGACTACTATGGCTACACCTTC TRBJ1-2 TRBV5-4 NA NA
CASSSNSGELFF TGTGCCAGCAGCTCCAATTCAGGGGAGCTGTTTTTT TRBJ2-2 TRBV7-9 NA NA
CASSLPGPRVHEQFF TGTGCCAGCAGTTTACCCGGACCCAGGGTCCATGAGCAGTTCTTC TRBJ2-1 TRBV27 NA NA
CASSLAGDLNTGELFF TGTGCCAGCAGCTTAGCAGGGGACCTGAACACCGGGGAGCTGTTTTTT TRBJ2-2 TRBV5-4 NA NA
CATSRASRGNTGELFF TGTGCCACCAGCAGGGCTTCCAGGGGGAACACCGGGGAGCTGTTTTTT TRBJ2-2 TRBV15 NA NA
CASSLSTGGRGDTQYF TGTGCCAGCAGCTTATCGACGGGAGGGAGAGGGGATACGCAGTATTTT TRBJ2-3 TRBV7-8 TRBD2 NA
CASSLAGGITDTQYF TGTGCCAGCAGCTTAGCTGGCGGGATCACAGATACGCAGTATTTT TRBJ2-3 TRBV7-8 NA NA
CASSAWTAGDEQFF TGTGCCAGCAGTGCTTGGACCGCCGGGGATGAGCAGTTCTTC TRBJ2-1 TRBV27 NA NA
CASSLASGGVNEQFF TGCGCCAGCAGCTTGGCTTCGGGAGGTGTAAATGAGCAGTTCTTC TRBJ2-1 TRBV5-1 TRBD2 NA
CASRKSSSYEQYF TGTGCCAGTAGGAAAAGCAGCTCCTACGAGCAGTACTTC TRBJ2-7 TRBV19 NA NA
CASSLQGPSQPQHF TGTGCCAGCAGTTTACAGGGCCCGAGTCAGCCCCAGCATTTT TRBJ1-5 TRBV27 NA few
CSVRAGATTEAFF TGCAGCGTACGAGCCGGGGCCACCACTGAAGCTTTCTTT TRBJ1-1 TRBV29-1 NA NA
CASSQIAGGGEQYF TGTGCCAGCAGTCAAATAGCGGGAGGGGGGGAGCAGTACTTC TRBJ2-7 TRBV27 TRBD2 NA
CASSMGQGNEQFF TGTGCCAGCAGCATGGGACAGGGGAATGAGCAGTTCTTC TRBJ2-1 TRBV9 TRBD1 NA
CASSIPGQGDGGYTF TGTGCCAGCAGCATACCGGGACAGGGGGATGGTGGCTACACCTTC TRBJ1-2 TRBV11-3 TRBD1 once
CASMGQGPYEQYF TGCGCCAGCATGGGACAGGGACCATACGAGCAGTACTTC TRBJ2-7 TRBV10-2 TRBD1 NA
CASSPPGLAGGNEQFF TGTGCCAGCAGCCCCCCAGGACTAGCGGGAGGCAATGAGCAGTTCTTC TRBJ2-1 TRBV7-6 TRBD2 NA
CASSVDGTTYGYTF TGTGCCAGCAGCGTAGACGGGACAACCTATGGCTACACCTTC TRBJ1-2 TRBV9 NA NA
CASSGQGADANYGYTF TGTGCCAGCTCGGGACAGGGGGCGGATGCTAACTATGGCTACACCTTC TRBJ1-2 TRBV27 TRBD1 NA
CASSVGEITYEQYF TGTGCCAGCAGCGTAGGGGAGATCACCTACGAGCAGTACTTC TRBJ2-7 TRBV9 NA NA
CASSQVIAGRQRTDTQYF TGTGCCAGCAGCCAAGTAATAGCGGGAAGGCAGCGCACAGATACGCAGTATTTT TRBJ2-3 TRBV4-2 TRBD2 once
CASSNIGQGNYGYTF TGTGCCAGTAGTAACATCGGACAGGGTAACTATGGCTACACCTTC TRBJ1-2 TRBV19 TRBD1 NA
CASSVSRGYGYTF TGTGCCAGCAGCGTTTCGAGGGGTTATGGCTACACCTTC TRBJ1-2 TRBV14 NA medium-sized